Following are 8 T cell receptor beta chains from one sample sequenced in a study of T cell repertoires in cytomegalovirus infection (dated by TCRdb to the late 2010s). Sequenced on an Illumina HiSeq 1500. Using fastp trimming at Q25 and MiXCR clonotype assembly, TCRdb reanalyzed the public sequencing data and kept in-frame beta chains. Rows are unified per CDR3 protein, each entry keeping the most common DNA and genes. This sample comprises about 260,000 distinct CDR3 sequences, roughly 10% of them detected only once. The ten largest clones capture around 15% of the sample. Sequencing input: PBMCs. The receptors were gathered from a human donor in good health (CMV status not recorded). Some clones in this sample may be carry-over from other donors' samples.

This clonotype was seen ten or more times. The V gene is TRBV11-2, the J gene TRBJ2-3, with D unclear. Germline V lookup: CDR1 SGHAT, CDR2 FQNNGV. The V gene lost 5 bases and the J gene lost 0 bases, with 15 bases spanning the gap. The CDR3 is 16 amino acids. CDR3 protein: CASSAPPDPSTDTQYF. The CDR3 bases are TGTGCCAGCAGCGCGCCGCCTGACCCTAGCACAGATACGCAGTATTTT.

This chain connects TRBV7-9 to TRBJ1-1; D might be TRBD1 (6 bases). Germline CDR1 reads SEHNR; CDR2 reads FQNEAQ (reference sequence). V dropped 4 bases and J dropped 5 bases, with 14 bases sitting between them. The CDR3 extends over 14 amino acids. CDR3 nucleotides: TGTGCCAGCAGCTCTCCAGGGGTGAGGACTGAAGCTTTCTTT. The encoded protein is CASSSPGVRTEAFF.

Worth noting for this clonotype: A much larger clone differs by one base, so this may be a read error. V gene TRBV28 combines with J gene TRBJ1-5, with 8 bases identical to TRBD1. This CDR3 region has 15 residues. Germline-derived CDR1 and CDR2 are MDHEN and SYDVKM. J was trimmed by 2 bases and V by 9 bases; bases with no gene match: 9. The CDR3 reads CARSPATGGNQPQHF. The CDR3 bases are TGTGCCAGAAGTCCCGCGACAGGGGGCAATCAGCCCCAGCATTTT. Together with reference TRBV28 and TRBJ1-5, the CDR3 gives the full variable domain: DVKVTQSSRYLVKRTGEKVFLECVQDMDHENMFWYRQDPGLGLRLIYFSYDVKMKEKGDIPEGYSVSREKKERFSLILESASTNQTSMYLCARSPATGGNQPQHFGDGTRLSIL.

This clonotype appeared a few times. Because the CDR3's place on the DNA is in doubt, the DNA is left out and the CDR3 is given as listed by TCRdb. The chain employs TRBV5-6 and TRBJ2-7. Per the germline V gene, CDR1 is SGHDT and CDR2 is YYEEEE. The CDR3 spans 14 amino acids, including both terminal residues. The CDR3 reads CASSFLGTGGEQYF.

This clonotype was recorded a few times. The chain has TRBV18 and TRBJ2-7; D remains unclear. This CDR3 has 12 residues. The ends were cut back, 5 bases at V and 7 bases at J, with 12 bases in the middle. Germline CDR1 and CDR2: KGHSH and LQKENI. CDR3 in DNA: TGTGCCAGCTCATCCCCTAATGGGGAGCAGTACTTC. It codes for CASSSPNGEQYF.

At least ten counts were recorded for this clonotype. Being one base from a much bigger clone, this may be a read error. The genes are TRBV7-2 and TRBJ1-1; D not resolved. With 2 bases removed from V and 4 bases from J, the gap between germline ends came to 5 bases. This CDR3 contains 12 residues. Germline V gene sequence: CDR1 SGHTA, CDR2 FQGNSA. The CDR3 DNA is TGTGCCAGCAGCTTAAGGAGCACTGAAGCTTTCTTT. It translates to CASSLRSTEAFF.

This clonotype was seen ten or more times. The chain combines TRBV27 with TRBJ1-5; D is possibly TRBD1 (6 bases). V was trimmed by 10 bases and J by 3 bases, leaving 13 bases between them. The CDR3 contains 13 residues. Per germline, CDR1 MNHEY and CDR2 SMNVEV (reference sequence). CDR3 DNA sequence: TGTGCCACCGGGGGCGGGTACAATCAGCCCCAGCATTTT. It encodes CATGGGYNQPQHF.

This clonotype was recorded many times. V is TRBV7-8 and J is TRBJ2-2; D ambiguous. Trimming removed 6 bases at V and 4 bases at J, with 15 bases between. CDR1 and CDR2 (germline): SGHVS, FQNEAQ. The CDR3 is 15 residues long. The CDR3 region is CASRSDDIFTGELFF. As DNA, the CDR3 is TGTGCCAGCAGGTCCGACGACATCTTCACCGGGGAGCTGTTTTTT.